This T cell receptor (beta chain) was captured in a study of long-term antiretroviral therapy in people with HIV. Broader study findings: Clones with expansion before ART led the repertoire at all time points.

With survey level as its setting, the immunoSEQ assay was v3.0. Produced via immunoSEQ multiplex PCR; TCRdb's table is partial and in-frame only. Among under 20,000 clones listed, approximately 81% were seen once. About this clone itself: What it binds is unknown.

The V gene end was trimmed by 0 bases and the J gene end by 13 bases; junction bases not matched to a gene: 11. This CDR3 comprises 16 residues. In germline, CDR1 is ENHRY, CDR2 SYGVKD. Treated in the United States were all of the participants with HIV. The chain combines TRBV10-3 with TRBJ1-6; the match to TRBD1 covers 8 bases. The specimen comprised unsorted PBMCs, sampled 0.3 years after starting antiretroviral therapy. The sequence was obtained from a woman aged 45-65 years with HIV. CDR3 DNA sequence: TGTGCCATCAGTGAGTCGGTGGGGACAGGTAGTGTTCCCCTCCACTTT. As protein: CAISESVGTGSVPLHF.